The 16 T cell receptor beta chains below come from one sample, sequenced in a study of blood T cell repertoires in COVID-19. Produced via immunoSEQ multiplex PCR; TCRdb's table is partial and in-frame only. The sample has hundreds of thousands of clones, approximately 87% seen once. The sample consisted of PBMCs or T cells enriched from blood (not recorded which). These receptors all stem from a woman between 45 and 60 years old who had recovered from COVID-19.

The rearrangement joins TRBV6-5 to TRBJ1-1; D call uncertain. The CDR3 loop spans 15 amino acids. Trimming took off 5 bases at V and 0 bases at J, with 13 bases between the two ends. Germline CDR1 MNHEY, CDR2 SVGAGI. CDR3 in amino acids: CASSRKPHMNTEAFF. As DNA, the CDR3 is TGTGCCAGCAGTCGCAAACCTCACATGAACACTGAAGCTTTCTTT.

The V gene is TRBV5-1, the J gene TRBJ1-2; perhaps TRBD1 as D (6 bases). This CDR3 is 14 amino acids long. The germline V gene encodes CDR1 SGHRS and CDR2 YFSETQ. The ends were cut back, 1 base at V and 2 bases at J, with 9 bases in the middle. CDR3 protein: CASSLRGGNYGYTF. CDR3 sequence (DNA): TGCGCCAGCAGCTTGAGGGGGGGCAACTATGGCTACACCTTC.

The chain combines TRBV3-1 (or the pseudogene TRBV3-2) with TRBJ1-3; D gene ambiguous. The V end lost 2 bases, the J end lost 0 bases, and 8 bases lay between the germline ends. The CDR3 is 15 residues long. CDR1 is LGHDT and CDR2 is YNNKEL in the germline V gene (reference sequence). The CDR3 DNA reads TGTGCCAGCAGCCAATCCGGGAGCTCTGGAAACACCATATATTTT. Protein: CASSQSGSSGNTIYF.

CDR3 nucleotide sequence: TGTGCCAGCAGTTCTATAAGCGGCTATTCACCCCTCCACTTT. This encodes CASSSISGYSPLHF. The J gene is TRBJ1-6, the V gene TRBV6-5; D uncertain. This CDR3 comprises 14 residues. V was shortened by 4 bases and J by 8 bases, with 12 bases between the two germline ends. Germline assignment: CDR1 MNHEY and CDR2 SVGAGI.

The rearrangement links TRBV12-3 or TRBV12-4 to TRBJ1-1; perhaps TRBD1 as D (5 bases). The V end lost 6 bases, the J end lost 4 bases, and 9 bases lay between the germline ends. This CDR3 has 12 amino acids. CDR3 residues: CASSRGTTEAFF. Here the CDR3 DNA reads TGTGCCAGCAGCCGCGGGACCACTGAAGCTTTCTTT.

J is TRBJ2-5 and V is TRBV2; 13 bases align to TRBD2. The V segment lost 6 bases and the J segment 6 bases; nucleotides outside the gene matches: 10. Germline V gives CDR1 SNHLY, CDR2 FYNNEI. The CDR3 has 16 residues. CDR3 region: CASSLTSGGAGKTQYF. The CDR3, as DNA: TGTGCCAGCAGCTTAACTAGCGGGGGGGCTGGAAAGACCCAGTACTTC. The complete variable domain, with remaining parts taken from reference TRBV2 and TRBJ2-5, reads EPEVTQTPSHQVTQMGQEVILRCVPISNHLYFYWYRQILGQKVEFLVSFYNNEISEKSEIFDDQFSVERPDGSNFTLKIRSTKLEDSAMYFCASSLTSGGAGKTQYFGPGTRLLVL.

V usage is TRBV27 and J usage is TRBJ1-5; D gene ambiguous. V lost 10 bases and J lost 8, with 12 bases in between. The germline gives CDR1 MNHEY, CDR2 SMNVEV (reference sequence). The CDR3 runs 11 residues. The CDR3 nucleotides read TGTGCCACCCTCAGCGGAGAGCCCCAGCATTTT. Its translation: CATLSGEPQHF.

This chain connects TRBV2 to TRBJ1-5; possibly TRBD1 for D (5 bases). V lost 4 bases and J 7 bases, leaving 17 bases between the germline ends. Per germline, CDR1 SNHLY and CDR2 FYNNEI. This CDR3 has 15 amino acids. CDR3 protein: CASSVGQGGVQPQHF. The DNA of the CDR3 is TGTGCCAGCAGTGTGGGGCAGGGAGGCGTGCAGCCCCAGCATTTT.

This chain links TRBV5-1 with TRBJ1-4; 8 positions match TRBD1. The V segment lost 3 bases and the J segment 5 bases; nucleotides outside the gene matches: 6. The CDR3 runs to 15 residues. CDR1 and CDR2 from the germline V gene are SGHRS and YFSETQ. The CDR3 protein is CASSYGTGQNEKLFF. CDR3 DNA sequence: TGCGCCAGCAGCTACGGGACAGGACAAAATGAAAAACTGTTTTTT. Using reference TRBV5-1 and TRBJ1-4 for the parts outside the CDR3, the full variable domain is KAGVTQTPRYLIKTRGQQVTLSCSPISGHRSVSWYQQTPGQGLQFLFEYFSETQRNKGNFPGRFSGRQFSNSRSEMNVSTLELGDSALYLCASSYGTGQNEKLFFGSGTQLSVL.

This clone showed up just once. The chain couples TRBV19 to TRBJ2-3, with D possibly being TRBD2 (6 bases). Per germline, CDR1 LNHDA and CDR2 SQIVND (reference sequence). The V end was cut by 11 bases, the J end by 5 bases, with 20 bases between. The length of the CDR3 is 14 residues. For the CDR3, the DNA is TGTGCCTCCACCCTGAACGGGGGAGTAGATACGCAGTATTTT. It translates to CASTLNGGVDTQYF.

The CDR3 spells CASSPPSGYTF. The CDR3, as DNA: TGTGCCAGCAGCCCCCCGTCTGGCTACACCTTC. The rearrangement uses TRBV11-2 and TRBJ1-2; D is unresolved. Germline values: CDR1 SGHAT, CDR2 FQNNGV. The V end was cut by 5 bases, the J end by 7 bases, with 8 bases between. This CDR3 spans 11 amino acids.

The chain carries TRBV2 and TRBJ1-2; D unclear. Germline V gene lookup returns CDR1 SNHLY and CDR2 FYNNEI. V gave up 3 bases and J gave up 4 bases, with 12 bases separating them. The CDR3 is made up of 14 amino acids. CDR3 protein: CASSDPTESYGYTF. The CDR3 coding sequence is TGTGCCAGCAGTGACCCCACCGAGAGCTATGGCTACACCTTC.

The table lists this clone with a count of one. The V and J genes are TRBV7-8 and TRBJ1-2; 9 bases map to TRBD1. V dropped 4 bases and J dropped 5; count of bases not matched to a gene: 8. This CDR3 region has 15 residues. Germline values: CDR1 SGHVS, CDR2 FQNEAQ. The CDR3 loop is CASSSNLGTGYGYTF. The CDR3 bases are TGTGCCAGCAGCTCTAACCTCGGGACAGGGTATGGCTACACCTTC.

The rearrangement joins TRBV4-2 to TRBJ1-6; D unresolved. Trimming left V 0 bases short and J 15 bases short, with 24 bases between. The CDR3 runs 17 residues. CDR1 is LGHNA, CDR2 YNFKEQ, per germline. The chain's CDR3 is CASSQEHGRAGLGVLHF. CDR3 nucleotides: TGTGCCAGCAGCCAAGAACATGGGAGAGCAGGACTTGGTGTCCTCCACTTT.

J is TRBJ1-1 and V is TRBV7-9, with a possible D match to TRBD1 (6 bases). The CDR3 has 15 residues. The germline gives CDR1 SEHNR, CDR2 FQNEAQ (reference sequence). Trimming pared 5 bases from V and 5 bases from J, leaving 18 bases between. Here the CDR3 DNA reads TGTGCCAGCAGCACCGCGACAGGACAGTATACTGAAGCTTTCTTT. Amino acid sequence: CASSTATGQYTEAFF.

As DNA, the CDR3 is TGTGCCATCAGTGAGACAGGGACCTACGAGCAGTACTTC. This codes for CAISETGTYEQYF. This chain links TRBV10-3 with TRBJ2-7; D might be TRBD1 (6 bases). The V gene's germline CDR1 is ENHRY and CDR2 SYGVKD. Deletions cut 2 bases from V and 2 bases from J, with 7 bases between. The length of the CDR3 is 13 residues.